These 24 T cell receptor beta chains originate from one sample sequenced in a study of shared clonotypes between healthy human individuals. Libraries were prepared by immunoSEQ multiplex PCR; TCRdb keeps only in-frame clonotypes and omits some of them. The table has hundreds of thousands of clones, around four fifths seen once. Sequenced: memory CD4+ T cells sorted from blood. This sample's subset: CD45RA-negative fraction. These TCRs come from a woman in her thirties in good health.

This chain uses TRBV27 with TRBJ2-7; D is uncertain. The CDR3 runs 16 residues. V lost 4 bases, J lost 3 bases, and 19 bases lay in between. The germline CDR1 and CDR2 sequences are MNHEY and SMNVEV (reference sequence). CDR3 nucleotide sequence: TGTGCCAGCAGTTACGGTGATATTTATGGGAACTACGAGCAGTACTTC. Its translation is CASSYGDIYGNYEQYF.

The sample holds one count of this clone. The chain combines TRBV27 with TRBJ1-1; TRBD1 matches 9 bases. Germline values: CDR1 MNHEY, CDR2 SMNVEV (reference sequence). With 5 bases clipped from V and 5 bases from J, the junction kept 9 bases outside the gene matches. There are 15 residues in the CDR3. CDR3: CASSPRQGVRTEAFF. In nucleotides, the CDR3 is TGTGCCAGCAGTCCTCGACAGGGGGTGAGGACTGAAGCTTTCTTT.

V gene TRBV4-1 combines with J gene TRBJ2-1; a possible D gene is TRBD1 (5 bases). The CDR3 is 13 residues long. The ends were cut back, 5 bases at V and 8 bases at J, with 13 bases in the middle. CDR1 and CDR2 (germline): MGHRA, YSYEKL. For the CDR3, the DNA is TGCGCCAGCAGCTTTACTGCAGGGTATGAGCAGTTCTTC. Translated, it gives CASSFTAGYEQFF.

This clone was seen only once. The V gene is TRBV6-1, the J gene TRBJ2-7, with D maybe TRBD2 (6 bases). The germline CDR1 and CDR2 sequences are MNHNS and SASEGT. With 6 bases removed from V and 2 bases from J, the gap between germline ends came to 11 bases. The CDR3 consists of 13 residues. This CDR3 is CASRTGLTYEQYF. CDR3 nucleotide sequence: TGTGCCAGCAGGACGGGACTTACCTACGAGCAGTACTTC.

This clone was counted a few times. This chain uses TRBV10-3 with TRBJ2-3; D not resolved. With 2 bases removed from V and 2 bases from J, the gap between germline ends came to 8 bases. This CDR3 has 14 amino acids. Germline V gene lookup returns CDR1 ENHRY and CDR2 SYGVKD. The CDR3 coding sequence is TGTGCCATCAGTGAGGGCAGTAACACAGATACGCAGTATTTT. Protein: CAISEGSNTDTQYF.

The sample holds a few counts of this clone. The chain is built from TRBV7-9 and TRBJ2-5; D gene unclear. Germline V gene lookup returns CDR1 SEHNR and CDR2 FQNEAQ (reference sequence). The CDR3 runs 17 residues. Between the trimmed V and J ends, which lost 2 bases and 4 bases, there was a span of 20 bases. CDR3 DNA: TGTGCCAGCAGCTTATACGGCGAGGCGGCCTGGGGAGAGACCCAGTACTTC. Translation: CASSLYGEAAWGETQYF.

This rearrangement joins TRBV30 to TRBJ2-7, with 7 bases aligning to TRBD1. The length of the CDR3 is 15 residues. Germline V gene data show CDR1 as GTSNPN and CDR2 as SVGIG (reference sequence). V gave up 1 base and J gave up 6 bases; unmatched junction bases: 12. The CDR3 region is CAWSALDRTGSEQYF. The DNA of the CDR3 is TGTGCCTGGAGTGCACTGGACAGGACGGGATCCGAGCAGTACTTC.

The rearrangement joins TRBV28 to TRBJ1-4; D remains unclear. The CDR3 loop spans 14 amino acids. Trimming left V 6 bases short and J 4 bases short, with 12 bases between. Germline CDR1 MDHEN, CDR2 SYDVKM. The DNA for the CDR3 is TGTGCCAGCAGGTCATACCTGAGTAATGAAAAACTGTTTTTT. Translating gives CASRSYLSNEKLFF.

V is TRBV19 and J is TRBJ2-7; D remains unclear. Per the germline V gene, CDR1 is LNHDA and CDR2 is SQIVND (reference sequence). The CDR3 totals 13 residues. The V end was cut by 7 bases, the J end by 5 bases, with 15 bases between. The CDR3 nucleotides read TGTGCCAGTAAGTCCTTTTCGAAAAACGAGCAGTACTTC. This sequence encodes CASKSFSKNEQYF.

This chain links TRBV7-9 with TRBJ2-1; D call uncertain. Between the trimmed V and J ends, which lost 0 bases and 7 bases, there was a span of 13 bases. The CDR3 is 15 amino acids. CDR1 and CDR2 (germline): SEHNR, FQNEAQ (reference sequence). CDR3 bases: TGTGCCAGCAGCTTAGCGCTCGCAGCTGGGAATGAGCAGTTCTTC. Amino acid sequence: CASSLALAAGNEQFF.

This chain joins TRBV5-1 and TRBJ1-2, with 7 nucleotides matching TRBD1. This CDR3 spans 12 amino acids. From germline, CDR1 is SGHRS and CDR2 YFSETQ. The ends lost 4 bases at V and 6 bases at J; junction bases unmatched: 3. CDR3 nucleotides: TGCGCCAGCAGCATAACAGGGGATGGCTACACCTTC. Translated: CASSITGDGYTF.

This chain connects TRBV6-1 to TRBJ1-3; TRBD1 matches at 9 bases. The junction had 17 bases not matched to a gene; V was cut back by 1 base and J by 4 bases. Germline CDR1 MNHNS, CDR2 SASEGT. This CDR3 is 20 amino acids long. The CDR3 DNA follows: TGTGCCAGCAGTGAAGACGGAACCGGGACAGGGTTCGGTTTCGGAAACACCATATATTTT. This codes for CASSEDGTGTGFGFGNTIYF.

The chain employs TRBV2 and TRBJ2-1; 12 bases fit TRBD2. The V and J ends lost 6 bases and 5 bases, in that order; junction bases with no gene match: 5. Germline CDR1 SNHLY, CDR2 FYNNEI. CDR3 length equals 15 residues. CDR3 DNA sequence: TGTGCCAGCAGCCCAACTAGCGGGGGGAACAATGAGCAGTTCTTC. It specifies CASSPTSGGNNEQFF.

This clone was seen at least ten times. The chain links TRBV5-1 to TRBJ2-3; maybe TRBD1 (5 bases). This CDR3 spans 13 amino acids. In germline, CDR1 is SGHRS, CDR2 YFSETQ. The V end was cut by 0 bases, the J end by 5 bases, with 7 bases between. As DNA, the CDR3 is TGCGCCAGCAGCTTGGGACAGCTAGATACGCAGTATTTT. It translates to CASSLGQLDTQYF.

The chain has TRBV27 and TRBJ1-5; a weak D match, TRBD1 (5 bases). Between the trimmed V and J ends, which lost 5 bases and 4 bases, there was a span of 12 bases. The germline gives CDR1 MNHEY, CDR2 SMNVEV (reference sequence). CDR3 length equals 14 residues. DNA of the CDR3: TGTGCCAGCAGTCCAAGACAGAATAATCAGCCCCAGCATTTT. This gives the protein CASSPRQNNQPQHF.

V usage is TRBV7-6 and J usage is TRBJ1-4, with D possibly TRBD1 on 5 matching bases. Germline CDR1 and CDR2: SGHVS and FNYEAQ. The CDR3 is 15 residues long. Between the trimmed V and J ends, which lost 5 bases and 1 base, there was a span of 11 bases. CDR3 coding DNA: TGTGCCAGCAGCGCAACGACAGTAACTAATGAAAAACTGTTTTTT. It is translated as CASSATTVTNEKLFF.

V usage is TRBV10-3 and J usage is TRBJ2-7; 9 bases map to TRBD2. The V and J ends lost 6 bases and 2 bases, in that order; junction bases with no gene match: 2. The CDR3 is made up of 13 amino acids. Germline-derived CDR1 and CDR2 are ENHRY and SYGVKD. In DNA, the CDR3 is TGTGCCATCAGAGAGCGGGGGGCCTACGAGCAGTACTTC. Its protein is CAIRERGAYEQYF.

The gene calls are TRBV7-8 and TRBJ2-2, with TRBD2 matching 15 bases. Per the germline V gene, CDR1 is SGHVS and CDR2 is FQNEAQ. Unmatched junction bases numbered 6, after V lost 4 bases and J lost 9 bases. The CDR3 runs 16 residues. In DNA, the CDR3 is TGTGCCAGCAGCTCGGCCGGGACTAGCGGGAGGAGGGAGCTGTTTTTT. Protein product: CASSSAGTSGRRELFF. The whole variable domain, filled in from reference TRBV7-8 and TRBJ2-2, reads GAGVSQSPRYKVAKRGQDVALRCDPISGHVSLFWYQQALGQGPEFLTYFQNEAQLDKSGLPSDRFFAERPEGSVSTLKIQRTQQEDSAVYLCASSSAGTSGRRELFFGEGSRLTVL.

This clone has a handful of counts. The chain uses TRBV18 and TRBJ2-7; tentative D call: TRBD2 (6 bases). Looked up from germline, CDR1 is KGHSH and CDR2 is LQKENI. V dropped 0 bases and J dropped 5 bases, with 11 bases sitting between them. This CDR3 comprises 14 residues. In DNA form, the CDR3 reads TGTGCCAGCTCACCACCGGCGACGGGGGACGAGCAGTACTTC. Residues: CASSPPATGDEQYF.

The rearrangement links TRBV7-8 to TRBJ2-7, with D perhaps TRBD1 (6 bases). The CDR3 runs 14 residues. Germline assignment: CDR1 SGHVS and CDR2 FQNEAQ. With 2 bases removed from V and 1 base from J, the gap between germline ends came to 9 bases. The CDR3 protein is CASSLRTESYEQYF. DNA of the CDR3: TGTGCCAGCAGCTTAAGGACAGAGTCCTACGAGCAGTACTTC.

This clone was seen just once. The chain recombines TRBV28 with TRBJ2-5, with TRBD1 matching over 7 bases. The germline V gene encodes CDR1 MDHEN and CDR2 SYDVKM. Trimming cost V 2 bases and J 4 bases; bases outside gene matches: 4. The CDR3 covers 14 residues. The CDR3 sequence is CASSLSTGVETQYF. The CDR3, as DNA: TGTGCCAGCAGTTTAAGTACAGGGGTAGAGACCCAGTACTTC.

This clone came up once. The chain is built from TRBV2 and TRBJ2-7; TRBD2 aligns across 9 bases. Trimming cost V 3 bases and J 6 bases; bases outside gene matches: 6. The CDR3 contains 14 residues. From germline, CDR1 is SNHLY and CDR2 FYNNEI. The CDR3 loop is CASSDLSGSFEQYF. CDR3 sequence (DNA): TGTGCCAGCAGTGATCTTAGCGGGAGCTTCGAGCAGTACTTC.

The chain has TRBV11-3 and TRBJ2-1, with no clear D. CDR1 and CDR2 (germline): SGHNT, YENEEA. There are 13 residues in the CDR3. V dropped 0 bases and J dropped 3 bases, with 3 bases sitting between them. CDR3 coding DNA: TGTGCCAGCAGCTTAGATGGCTACAATGAGCAGTTCTTC. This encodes CASSLDGYNEQFF.

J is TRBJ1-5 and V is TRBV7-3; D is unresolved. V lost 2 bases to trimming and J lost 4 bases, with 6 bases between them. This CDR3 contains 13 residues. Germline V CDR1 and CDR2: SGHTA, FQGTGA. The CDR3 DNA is TGTGCCAGCAGCTTAGATCCGAATCAGCCCCAGCATTTT. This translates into CASSLDPNQPQHF.